The 15 T cell receptor beta chains listed next were all sequenced from one sample in a study of blood T cell repertoires in COVID-19. Using immunoSEQ multiplex PCR, the repertoire was profiled, and TCRdb retains in-frame clones only, with some absent. This table has 130,000 to 150,000 clones, 85% to 90% appearing once. Source material: peripheral blood. Receptor source: a woman aged 60-75 years with active COVID-19.

The rearrangement uses TRBV3-1 (or the pseudogene TRBV3-2) and TRBJ2-3; 10 bases line up with TRBD2. This CDR3 contains 17 residues. The germline V gene encodes CDR1 LGHDT and CDR2 YNNKEL (reference sequence). Unmatched junction bases numbered 10, after V lost 6 bases and J lost 1 base. CDR3 sequence (DNA): TGTGCCAGCAGGCTATCCTTAGCGGGGGGCCGCACAGATACGCAGTATTTT. The encoded protein is CASRLSLAGGRTDTQYF.

This chain connects TRBV18 to TRBJ1-4; D is uncertain. Trimming took off 3 bases at V and 4 bases at J, with 6 bases between the two ends. This CDR3 spans 13 amino acids. Germline lookup yields CDR1 KGHSH and CDR2 LQKENI. CDR3 bases: TGTGCCAGCTCACCTATAATTAATGAAAAACTGTTTTTT. Its translation is CASSPIINEKLFF. The complete variable domain, with remaining parts taken from reference TRBV18 and TRBJ1-4, reads NAGVMQNPRHLVRRRGQEARLRCSPMKGHSHVYWYRQLPEEGLKFMVYLQKENIIDESGMPKERFSAEFPKEGPSILRIQQVVRGDSAAYFCASSPIINEKLFFGSGTQLSVL.

This rearrangement joins TRBV9 to TRBJ2-5; D is unclear. Germline assignment: CDR1 SGDLS and CDR2 YYNGEE. This CDR3 comprises 14 residues. Trimming left V 2 bases short and J 1 base short, with 9 bases between. The DNA for the CDR3 is TGTGCCAGCAGCGTCGCAGGCATCCAAGAGACCCAGTACTTC. Residues: CASSVAGIQETQYF.

The chain joins TRBV11-2 to TRBJ2-7; TRBD2 aligns across 7 bases. CDR3 length: 14 residues. Germline CDR1 reads SGHAT; CDR2 reads FQNNGV. V shed 5 bases and J 2 bases; nucleotides not matched to a gene: 6. As DNA, the CDR3 is TGTGCCAGCAGCCCAGAGCGGGGTACCTACGAGCAGTACTTC. Translated: CASSPERGTYEQYF.

The rearrangement links TRBV2 to TRBJ2-7, with a possible D match to TRBD2 (5 bases). From germline, CDR1 is SNHLY and CDR2 FYNNEI. V was trimmed by 4 bases and J by 2 bases, leaving 18 bases between them. There are 16 residues in the CDR3. The CDR3 spells CASSALSLVFPYEQYF. DNA for the CDR3: TGTGCCAGCAGTGCGCTGTCACTAGTCTTCCCCTACGAGCAGTACTTC.

This clone is a singleton in its sample. Here the CDR3 DNA reads TGTGCCAGCCTCCGGGACAGGGGGCCCTACGAGCAGTACTTC. Its translation is CASLRDRGPYEQYF. V gene TRBV2 combines with J gene TRBJ2-7, with 12 bases that match TRBD1. Trimming cost V 8 bases and J 2 bases; bases outside gene matches: 4. Germline CDR1 and CDR2: SNHLY and FYNNEI. There are 14 residues in the CDR3. Full variable domain (remainder filled in from reference TRBV2 and TRBJ2-7): EPEVTQTPSHQVTQMGQEVILRCVPISNHLYFYWYRQILGQKVEFLVSFYNNEISEKSEIFDDQFSVERPDGSNFTLKIRSTKLEDSAMYFCASLRDRGPYEQYFGPGTRLTVT.

The rearrangement joins TRBV3-1 (or the pseudogene TRBV3-2) to TRBJ2-2; D perhaps matches TRBD2 (6 bases). There are 16 residues in the CDR3. CDR1 is LGHDT and CDR2 is YNNKEL in the germline V gene (reference sequence). V was trimmed by 0 bases and J by 4 bases, leaving 12 bases between them. CDR3 DNA sequence: TGTGCCAGCAGCCAAGATGGGACGGGAGCCACCGGGGAGCTGTTTTTT. Amino acids: CASSQDGTGATGELFF.

The CDR3 here is CSAGRGSPEAFF. The CDR3 DNA follows: TGCAGCGCCGGGCGGGGGTCGCCTGAAGCTTTCTTT. This sequence joins TRBV29-1 and TRBJ1-1; TRBD1 is a possible D gene (5 bases). V lost 7 bases and J 6 bases, leaving 15 bases between the germline ends. Germline loops: CDR1 SQVTM, CDR2 ANQGSEA. This CDR3 has 12 residues.

The V and J genes are TRBV28 and TRBJ2-7; D might be TRBD2 (5 bases). The CDR3 is 18 residues long. The V end lost 5 bases, the J end lost 3 bases, and 26 bases lay between the germline ends. CDR1 is MDHEN, CDR2 SYDVKM, per germline. The CDR3 nucleotides read TGTGCCAGCAGTCCCGGGGTGTCGGCTTCAAATTGGCTCTACGAGCAGTACTTC. Its protein is CASSPGVSASNWLYEQYF.

The chain combines TRBV5-1 with TRBJ1-4, with 7 bases fitting TRBD1. J lost 4 bases, V lost 4 bases, and 7 bases had no gene match. The germline gives CDR1 SGHRS, CDR2 YFSETQ. The CDR3 has 15 residues. The CDR3 loop reads CASSPRDSSNEKLFF. The CDR3 region has the DNA TGCGCCAGCAGCCCTCGGGACAGCAGTAATGAAAAACTGTTTTTT.

The chain couples TRBV19 to TRBJ1-4; possibly TRBD1 for D (5 bases). The CDR3 runs to 15 residues. With 4 bases removed from V and 2 bases from J, the gap between germline ends came to 11 bases. Germline CDR1 reads LNHDA; CDR2 reads SQIVND (reference sequence). The CDR3 here is CASSKGGVTNEKLFF. CDR3 coding DNA: TGTGCCAGTAGTAAAGGAGGGGTGACTAATGAAAAACTGTTTTTT.

The sample holds a few counts of this clone. This chain's CDR3 is CASSPAQIRGIHGYTF. CDR3 bases: TGTGCCAGCAGCCCCGCCCAAATCAGGGGGATTCATGGCTACACCTTC. The rearrangement uses TRBV5-8 and TRBJ1-2; 7 bases line up with TRBD1. V lost 4 bases and J lost 6; bases outside the gene matches: 15. Germline lookup yields CDR1 SGHTS and CDR2 YDEGEE. There are 16 residues in the CDR3.

This rearrangement joins TRBV5-1 to TRBJ2-3; D remains ambiguous. Deletions cut 6 bases from V and 0 bases from J, with 20 bases between. The CDR3 covers 17 residues. Germline V CDR1 and CDR2: SGHRS, YFSETQ. The DNA of the CDR3 is TGCGCCAGCAAGCCTGTAGTGGGCAGGTCTAGCACAGATACGCAGTATTTT. It specifies CASKPVVGRSSTDTQYF.

The chain employs TRBV5-1 and TRBJ2-1; 11 bases are shared with TRBD2. This CDR3 has 16 amino acids. Germline loops: CDR1 SGHRS, CDR2 YFSETQ. V trimming: 4 bases; J trimming: 5 bases; junction bases outside the gene matches: 8. The CDR3, as DNA: TGCGCCAGCAGCACTCCCGGGACTAGCGGCGACAATGAGCAGTTCTTC. This encodes CASSTPGTSGDNEQFF. Filled out from reference TRBV5-1 and TRBJ2-1, the complete variable domain reads KAGVTQTPRYLIKTRGQQVTLSCSPISGHRSVSWYQQTPGQGLQFLFEYFSETQRNKGNFPGRFSGRQFSNSRSEMNVSTLELGDSALYLCASSTPGTSGDNEQFFGPGTRLTVL.

The chain has TRBV15 and TRBJ1-5, with D unclear. Germline V gene data show CDR1 as LNHNV and CDR2 as YYDKDF (reference sequence). There are 15 residues in the CDR3. V was clipped by 3 bases and J by 1 base, with 10 bases between them. CDR3 region: CATSSVRFSNQPQHF. CDR3 bases: TGTGCCACCAGCAGCGTGAGGTTCAGCAATCAGCCCCAGCATTTT.